This TCR beta chain was retrieved from a study of CXCR3-negative and CXCR3-positive naive CD8 T cells. Study-wide findings and caveats: More hydrophobic TRB CDR3s were found in CXCR3-positive naive cells than in CXCR3-negative naive cells. CXCR3 expression dropped partially after cryopreservation, and most assays relied on fresh PBMCs.

Through 5' RACE with UMI labels, the TRB cDNA libraries were prepared. TCRdb re-called the 5' RACE reads and shows each CDR3 protein once, DNA omitted. This specimen shows 100,000 to 150,000 distinct CDR3 sequences; the ten leading clones hold about 0.37%. The authors gated naive CD8+ T cells as CD45RO-CCR7+CD27+CD95-. A remark on this clonotype: The antigen is unknown.

The sequence derives from a human donor in good health. Some clones in this sample may be carry-over from other donors' samples. The source material was naive CXCR3+ CD8+ T cells from blood. The subset was: CD45RO-CCR7+CD27+CD95- naive CD8+ T cells expressing CXCR3 (TNR3+).

CDR3 in amino acids: CSAIPFRGGMDGYTF. The chain joins TRBV20-1 to TRBJ1-2; the D call of TRBD1 rests on TCRdb alone, since no DNA is present to check it. Germline V gene sequence: CDR1 DFQATT, CDR2 SNEGSKA (reference sequence). The CDR3 covers 15 residues.